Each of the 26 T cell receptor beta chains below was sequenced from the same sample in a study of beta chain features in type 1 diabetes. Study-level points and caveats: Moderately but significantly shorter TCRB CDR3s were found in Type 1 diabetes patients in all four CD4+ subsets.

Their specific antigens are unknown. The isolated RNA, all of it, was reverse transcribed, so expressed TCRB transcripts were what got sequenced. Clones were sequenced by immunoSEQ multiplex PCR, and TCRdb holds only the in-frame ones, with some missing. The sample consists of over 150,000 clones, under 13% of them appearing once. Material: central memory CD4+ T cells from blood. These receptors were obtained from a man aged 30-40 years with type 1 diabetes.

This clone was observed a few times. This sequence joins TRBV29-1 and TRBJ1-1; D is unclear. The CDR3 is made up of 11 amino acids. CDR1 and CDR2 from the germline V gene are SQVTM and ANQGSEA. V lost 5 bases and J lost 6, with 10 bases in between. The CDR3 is CSVQHAAEAFF. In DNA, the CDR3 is TGCAGCGTTCAGCACGCGGCTGAAGCTTTCTTT.

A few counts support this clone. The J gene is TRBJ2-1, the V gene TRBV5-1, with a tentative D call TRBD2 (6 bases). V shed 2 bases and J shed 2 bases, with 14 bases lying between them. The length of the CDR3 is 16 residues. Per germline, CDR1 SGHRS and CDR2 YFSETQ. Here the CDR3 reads CASSFNSGGPYNEQFF. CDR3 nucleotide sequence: TGCGCCAGCAGCTTTAATAGCGGAGGTCCCTACAATGAGCAGTTCTTC.

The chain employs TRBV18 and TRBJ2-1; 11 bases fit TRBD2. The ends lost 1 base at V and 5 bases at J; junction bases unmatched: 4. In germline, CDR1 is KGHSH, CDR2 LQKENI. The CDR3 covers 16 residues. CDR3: CASSPLLAGANNEQFF. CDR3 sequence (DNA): TGTGCCAGCTCACCACTACTAGCGGGAGCTAACAATGAGCAGTTCTTC.

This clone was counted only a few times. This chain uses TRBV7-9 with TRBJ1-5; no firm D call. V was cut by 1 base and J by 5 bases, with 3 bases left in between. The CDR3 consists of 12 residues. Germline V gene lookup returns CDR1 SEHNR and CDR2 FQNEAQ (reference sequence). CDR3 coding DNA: TGTGCCAGCAGCTTAGTCGATCAGCCCCAGCATTTT. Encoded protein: CASSLVDQPQHF.

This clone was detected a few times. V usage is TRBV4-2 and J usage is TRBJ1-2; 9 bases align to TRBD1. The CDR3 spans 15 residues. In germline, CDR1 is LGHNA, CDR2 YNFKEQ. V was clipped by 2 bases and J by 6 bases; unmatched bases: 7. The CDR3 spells CASSQHQTGGDGYTF. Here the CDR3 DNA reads TGTGCCAGCAGCCAACATCAGACAGGGGGGGATGGCTACACCTTC.

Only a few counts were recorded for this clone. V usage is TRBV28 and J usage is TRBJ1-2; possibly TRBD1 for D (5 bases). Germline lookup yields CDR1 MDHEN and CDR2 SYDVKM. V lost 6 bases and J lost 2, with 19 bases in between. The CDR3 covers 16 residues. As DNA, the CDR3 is TGTGCCAGCAGGGGGGAAGGCGGGAGTAGGAACTATGGCTACACCTTC. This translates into CASRGEGGSRNYGYTF.

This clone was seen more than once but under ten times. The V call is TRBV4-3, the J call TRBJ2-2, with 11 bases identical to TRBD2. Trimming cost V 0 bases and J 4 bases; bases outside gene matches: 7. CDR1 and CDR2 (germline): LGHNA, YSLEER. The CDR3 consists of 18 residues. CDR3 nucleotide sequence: TGCGCCAGCAGCCAAGAGGGGGTAGCGGGAGGGCCCACCGGGGAGCTGTTTTTT. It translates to CASSQEGVAGGPTGELFF.

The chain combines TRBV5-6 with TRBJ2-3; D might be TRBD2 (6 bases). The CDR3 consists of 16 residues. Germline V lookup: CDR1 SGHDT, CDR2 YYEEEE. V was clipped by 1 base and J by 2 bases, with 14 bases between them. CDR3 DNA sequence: TGTGCCAGCAGCTTGCCGGGAGCTAAGGACACAGATACGCAGTATTTT. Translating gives CASSLPGAKDTDTQYF.

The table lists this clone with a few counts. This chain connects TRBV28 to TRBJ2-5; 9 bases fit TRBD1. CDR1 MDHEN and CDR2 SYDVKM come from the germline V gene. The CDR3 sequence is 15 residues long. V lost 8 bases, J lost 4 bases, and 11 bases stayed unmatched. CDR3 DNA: TGTGCCAGCGTTGACCGGGACAGGGATCGAGAGACCCAGTACTTC. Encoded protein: CASVDRDRDRETQYF.

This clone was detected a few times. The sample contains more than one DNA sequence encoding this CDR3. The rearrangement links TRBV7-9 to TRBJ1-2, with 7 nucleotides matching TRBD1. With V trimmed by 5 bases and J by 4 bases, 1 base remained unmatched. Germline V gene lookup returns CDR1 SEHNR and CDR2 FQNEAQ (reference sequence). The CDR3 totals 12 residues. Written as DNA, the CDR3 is TGTGCCAGCAGCCGGGACAGCTATGGCTACACCTTC. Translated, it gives CASSRDSYGYTF.

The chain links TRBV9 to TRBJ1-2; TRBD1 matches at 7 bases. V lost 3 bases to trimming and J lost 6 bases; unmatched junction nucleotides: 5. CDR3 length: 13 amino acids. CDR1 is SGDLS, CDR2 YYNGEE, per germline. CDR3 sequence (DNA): TGTGCCAGCAGCGAGACAGGGAGTCATGGCTACACCTTC. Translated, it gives CASSETGSHGYTF.

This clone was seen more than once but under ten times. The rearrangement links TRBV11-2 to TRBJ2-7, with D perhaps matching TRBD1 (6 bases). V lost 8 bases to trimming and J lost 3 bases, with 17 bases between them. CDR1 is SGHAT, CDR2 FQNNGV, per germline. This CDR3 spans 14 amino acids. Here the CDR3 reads CASRKPGTNYEQYF. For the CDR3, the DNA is TGTGCCAGCCGCAAGCCCGGGACAAACTACGAGCAGTACTTC. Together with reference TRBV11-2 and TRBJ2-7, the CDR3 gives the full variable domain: EAGVAQSPRYKIIEKRQSVAFWCNPISGHATLYWYQQILGQGPKLLIQFQNNGVVDDSQLPKDRFSAERLKGVDSTLKIQPAKLEDSAVYLCASRKPGTNYEQYFGPGTRLTVT.

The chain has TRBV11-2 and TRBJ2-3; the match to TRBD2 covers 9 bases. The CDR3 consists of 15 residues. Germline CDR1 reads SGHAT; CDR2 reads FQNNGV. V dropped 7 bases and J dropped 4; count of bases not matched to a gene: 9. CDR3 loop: CASNPAGLAADTQYF. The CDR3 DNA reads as TGTGCCAGCAACCCCGCGGGACTAGCAGCAGATACGCAGTATTTT.

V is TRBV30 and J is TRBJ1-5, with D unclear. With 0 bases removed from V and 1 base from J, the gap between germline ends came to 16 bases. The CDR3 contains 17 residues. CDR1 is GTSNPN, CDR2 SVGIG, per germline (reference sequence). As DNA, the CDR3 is TGTGCCTGGAGTGTTGAGGGCCGTCTACCCAGCAATCAGCCCCAGCATTTT. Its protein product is CAWSVEGRLPSNQPQHF.

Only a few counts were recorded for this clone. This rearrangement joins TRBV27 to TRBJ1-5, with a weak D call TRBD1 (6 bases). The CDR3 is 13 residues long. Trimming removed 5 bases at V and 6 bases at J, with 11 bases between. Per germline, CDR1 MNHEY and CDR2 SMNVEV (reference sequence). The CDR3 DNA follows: TGTGCCAGCAGTAGTTCAGGGGTTCAGCCCCAGCATTTT. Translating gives CASSSSGVQPQHF.

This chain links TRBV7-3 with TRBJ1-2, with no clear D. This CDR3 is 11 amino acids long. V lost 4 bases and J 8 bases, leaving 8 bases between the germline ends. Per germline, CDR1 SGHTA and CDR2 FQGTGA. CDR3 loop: CASSSGRGYTF. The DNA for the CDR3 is TGTGCCAGCAGCTCCGGGAGAGGCTACACCTTC. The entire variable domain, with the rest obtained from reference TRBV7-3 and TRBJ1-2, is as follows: GAGVSQTPSNKVTEKGKYVELRCDPISGHTALYWYRQSLGQGPEFLIYFQGTGAADDSGLPNDRFFAVRPEGSVSTLKIQRTERGDSAVYLCASSSGRGYTFGSGTRLTVV.

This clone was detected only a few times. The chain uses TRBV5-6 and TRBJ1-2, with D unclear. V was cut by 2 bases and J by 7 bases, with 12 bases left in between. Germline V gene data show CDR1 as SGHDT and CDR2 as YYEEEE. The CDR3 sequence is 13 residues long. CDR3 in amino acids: CASSFGRLGGYTF. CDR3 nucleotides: TGTGCCAGCAGCTTTGGCAGACTGGGTGGCTACACCTTC.

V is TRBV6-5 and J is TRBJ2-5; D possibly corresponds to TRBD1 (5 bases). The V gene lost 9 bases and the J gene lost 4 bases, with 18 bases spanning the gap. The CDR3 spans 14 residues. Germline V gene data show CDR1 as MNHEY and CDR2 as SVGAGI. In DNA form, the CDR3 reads TGTGCCAGTAAAGGCAGGGTGAAGGGAGAGACCCAGTACTTC. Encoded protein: CASKGRVKGETQYF.

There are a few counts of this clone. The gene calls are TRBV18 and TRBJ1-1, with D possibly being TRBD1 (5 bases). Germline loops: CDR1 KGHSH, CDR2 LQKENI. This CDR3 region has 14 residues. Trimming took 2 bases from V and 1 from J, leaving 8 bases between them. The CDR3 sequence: CASSPGQTNTEAFF. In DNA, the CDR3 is TGTGCCAGCTCACCAGGACAAACGAACACTGAAGCTTTCTTT.

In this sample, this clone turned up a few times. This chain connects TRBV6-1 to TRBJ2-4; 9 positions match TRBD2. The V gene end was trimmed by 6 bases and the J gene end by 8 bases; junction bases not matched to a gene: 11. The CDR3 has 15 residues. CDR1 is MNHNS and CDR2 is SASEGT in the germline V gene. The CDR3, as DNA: TGTGCCAGCAGAGAATTAGCGGGAGCGGGGTACATTCAGTACTTC. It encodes CASRELAGAGYIQYF.

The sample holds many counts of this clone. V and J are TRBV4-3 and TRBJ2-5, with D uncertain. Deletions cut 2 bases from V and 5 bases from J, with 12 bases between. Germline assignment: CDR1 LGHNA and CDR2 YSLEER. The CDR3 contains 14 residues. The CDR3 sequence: CASSQSQIGETQYF. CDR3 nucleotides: TGCGCCAGCAGCCAATCCCAAATCGGGGAGACCCAGTACTTC.

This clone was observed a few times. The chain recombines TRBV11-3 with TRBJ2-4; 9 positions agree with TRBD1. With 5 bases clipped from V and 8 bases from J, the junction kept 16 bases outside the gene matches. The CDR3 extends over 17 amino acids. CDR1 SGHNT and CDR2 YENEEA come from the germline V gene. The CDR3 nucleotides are TGTGCCAGCAGCCCCGGGCGACAGGGGGACAGGAGAGACATTCAGTACTTC. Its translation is CASSPGRQGDRRDIQYF. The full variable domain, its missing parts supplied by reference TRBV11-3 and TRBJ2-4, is EAGVVQSPRYKIIEKKQPVAFWCNPISGHNTLYWYLQNLGQGPELLIRYENEEAVDDSQLPKDRFSAERLKGVDSTLKIQPAELGDSAVYLCASSPGRQGDRRDIQYFGAGTRLSVL.

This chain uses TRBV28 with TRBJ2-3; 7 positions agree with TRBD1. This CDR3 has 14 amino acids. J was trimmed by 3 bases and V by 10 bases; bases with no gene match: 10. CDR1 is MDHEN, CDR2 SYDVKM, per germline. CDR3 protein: CATVGARGTDTQYF. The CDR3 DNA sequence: TGTGCCACGGTCGGAGCCAGGGGGACAGATACGCAGTATTTT.

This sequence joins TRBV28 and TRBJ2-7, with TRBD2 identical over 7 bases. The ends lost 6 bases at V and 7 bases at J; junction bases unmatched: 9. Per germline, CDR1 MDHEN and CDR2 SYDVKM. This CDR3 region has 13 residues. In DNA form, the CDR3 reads TGTGCCAGCAGCCAAGGGCAGGGAGGGGAGCAGTACTTC. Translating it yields CASSQGQGGEQYF.

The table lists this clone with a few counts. The DNA of the CDR3 is TGTGCCAGCAGTGAATCCGGAGACGAAGCTTTCTTT. Translation: CASSESGDEAFF. The V call is TRBV2, the J call TRBJ1-1; no definite D call. The CDR3 is 12 residues long. Trimming pared 2 bases from V and 8 bases from J, leaving 9 bases between. Per the germline V gene, CDR1 is SNHLY and CDR2 is FYNNEI.

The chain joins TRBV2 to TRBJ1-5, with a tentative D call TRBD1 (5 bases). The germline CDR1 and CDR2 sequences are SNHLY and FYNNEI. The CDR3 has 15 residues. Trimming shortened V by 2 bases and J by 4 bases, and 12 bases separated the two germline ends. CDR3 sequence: CASSESGQGNQPQHF. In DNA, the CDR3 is TGTGCCAGCAGTGAATCAGGGCAGGGAAATCAGCCCCAGCATTTT.